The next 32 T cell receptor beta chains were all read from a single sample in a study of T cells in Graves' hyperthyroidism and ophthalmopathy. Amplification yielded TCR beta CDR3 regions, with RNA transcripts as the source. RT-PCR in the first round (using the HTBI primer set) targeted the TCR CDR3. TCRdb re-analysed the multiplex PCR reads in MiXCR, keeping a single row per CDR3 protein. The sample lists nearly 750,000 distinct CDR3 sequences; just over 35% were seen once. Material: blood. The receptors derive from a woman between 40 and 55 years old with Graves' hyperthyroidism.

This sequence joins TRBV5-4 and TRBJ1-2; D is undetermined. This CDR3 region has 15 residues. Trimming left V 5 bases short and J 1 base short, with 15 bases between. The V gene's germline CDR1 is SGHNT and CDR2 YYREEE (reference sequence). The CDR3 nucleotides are TGTGCCAGCAGTTTATATCCGAGTCTTAACTATGGCTACACCTTC. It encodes CASSLYPSLNYGYTF. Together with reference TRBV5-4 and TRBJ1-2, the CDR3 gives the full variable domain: ETGVTQSPTHLIKTRGQQVTLRCSSQSGHNTVSWYQQALGQGPQFIFQYYREEENGRGNFPPRFSGLQFPNYSSELNVNALELDDSALYLCASSLYPSLNYGYTFGSGTRLTVV.

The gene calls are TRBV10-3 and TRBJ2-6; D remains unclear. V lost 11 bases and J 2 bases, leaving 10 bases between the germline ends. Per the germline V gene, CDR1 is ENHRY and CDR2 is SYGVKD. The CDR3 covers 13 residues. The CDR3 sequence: CAWLRAGANVLTF. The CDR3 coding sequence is TGTGCCTGGTTGAGAGCTGGGGCCAACGTCCTGACTTTC.

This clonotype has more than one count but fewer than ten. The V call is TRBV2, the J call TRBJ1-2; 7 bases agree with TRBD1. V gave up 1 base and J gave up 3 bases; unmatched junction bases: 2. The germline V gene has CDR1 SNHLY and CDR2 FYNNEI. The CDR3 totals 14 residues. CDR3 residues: CASSEEGAYYGYTF. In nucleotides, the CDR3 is TGTGCCAGCAGTGAAGAGGGGGCCTACTATGGCTACACCTTC. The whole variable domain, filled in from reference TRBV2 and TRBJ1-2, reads EPEVTQTPSHQVTQMGQEVILRCVPISNHLYFYWYRQILGQKVEFLVSFYNNEISEKSEIFDDQFSVERPDGSNFTLKIRSTKLEDSAMYFCASSEEGAYYGYTFGSGTRLTVV.

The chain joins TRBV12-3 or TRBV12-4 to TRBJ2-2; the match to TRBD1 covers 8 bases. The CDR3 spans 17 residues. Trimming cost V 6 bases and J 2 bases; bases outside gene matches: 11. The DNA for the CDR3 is TGTGCCAGCAGATCGGTGGACAGGGATGGAAACACCGGGGAGCTGTTTTTT. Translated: CASRSVDRDGNTGELFF.

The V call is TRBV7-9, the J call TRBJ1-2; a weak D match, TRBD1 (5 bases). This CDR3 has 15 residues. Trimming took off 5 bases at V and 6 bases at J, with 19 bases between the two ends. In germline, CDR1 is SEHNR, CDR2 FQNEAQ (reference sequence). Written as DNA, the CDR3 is TGTGCCAGCAGCGGGAGAATTGACAGCTCCGATGGCTACACCTTC. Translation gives CASSGRIDSSDGYTF.

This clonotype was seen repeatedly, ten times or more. The CDR3 loop is CSALGPGGTEAFF. CDR3 coding DNA: TGCAGTGCTCTGGGCCCAGGGGGCACTGAAGCTTTCTTT. The chain links TRBV20-1 to TRBJ1-1, with 7 bases lining up with TRBD1. Trimming cost V 5 bases and J 4 bases; bases outside gene matches: 7. The CDR3 is 13 residues long. CDR1 is DFQATT and CDR2 is SNEGSKA in the germline V gene (reference sequence).

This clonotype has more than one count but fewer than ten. The CDR3 sequence: CSARGTAGKETQYF. In DNA form, the CDR3 reads TGCAGTGCTAGGGGGACAGCGGGGAAAGAGACCCAGTACTTC. The rearrangement uses TRBV20-1 and TRBJ2-5; D is tentatively TRBD1 or TRBD2 (7 bases each). Deletions cut 3 bases from V and 3 bases from J, with 14 bases between. Germline loops: CDR1 DFQATT, CDR2 SNEGSKA (reference sequence). This CDR3 has 14 residues.

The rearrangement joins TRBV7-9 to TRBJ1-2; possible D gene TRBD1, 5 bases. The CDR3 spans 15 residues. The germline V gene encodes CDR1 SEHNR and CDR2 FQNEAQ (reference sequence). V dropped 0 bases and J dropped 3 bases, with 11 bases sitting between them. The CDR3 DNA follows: TGTGCCAGCAGCTTAGCCCGGGACCCAGACTATGGCTACACCTTC. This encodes CASSLARDPDYGYTF.

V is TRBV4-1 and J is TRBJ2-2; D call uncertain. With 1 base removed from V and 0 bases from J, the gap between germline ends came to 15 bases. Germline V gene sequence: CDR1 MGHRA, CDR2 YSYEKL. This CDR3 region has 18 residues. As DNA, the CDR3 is TGCGCCAGCAGCCAAGTTGTTTCGACACCTACGAACACCGGGGAGCTGTTTTTT. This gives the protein CASSQVVSTPTNTGELFF.

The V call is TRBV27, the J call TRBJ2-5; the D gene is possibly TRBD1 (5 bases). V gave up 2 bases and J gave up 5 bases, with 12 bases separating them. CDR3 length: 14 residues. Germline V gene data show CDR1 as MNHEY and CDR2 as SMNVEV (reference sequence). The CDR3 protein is CASSLSGKGETQYF. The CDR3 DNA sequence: TGTGCCAGCAGTTTAAGTGGCAAGGGGGAGACCCAGTACTTC.

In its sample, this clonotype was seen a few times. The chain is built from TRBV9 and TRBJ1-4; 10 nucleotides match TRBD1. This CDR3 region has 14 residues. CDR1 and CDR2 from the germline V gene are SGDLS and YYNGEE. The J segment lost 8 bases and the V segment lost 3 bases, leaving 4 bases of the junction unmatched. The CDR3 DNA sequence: TGTGCCAGCAGCGGACAGGGGGCGGAGGAAAAACTGTTTTTT. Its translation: CASSGQGAEEKLFF.

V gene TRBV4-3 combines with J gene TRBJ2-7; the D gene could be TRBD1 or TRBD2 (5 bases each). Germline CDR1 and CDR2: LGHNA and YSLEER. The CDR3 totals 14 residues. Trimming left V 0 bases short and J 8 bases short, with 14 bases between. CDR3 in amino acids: CASSQERGGDQQYF. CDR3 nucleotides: TGCGCCAGCAGCCAAGAGAGGGGCGGAGACCAGCAGTACTTC.

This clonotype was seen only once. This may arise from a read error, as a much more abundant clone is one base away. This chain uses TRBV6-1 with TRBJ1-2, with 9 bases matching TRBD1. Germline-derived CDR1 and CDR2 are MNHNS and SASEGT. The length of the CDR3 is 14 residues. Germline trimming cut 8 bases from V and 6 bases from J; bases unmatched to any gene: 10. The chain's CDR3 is CASGPVDRGNGYTF. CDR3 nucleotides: TGTGCCAGCGGTCCCGTGGACAGGGGCAATGGCTACACCTTC.

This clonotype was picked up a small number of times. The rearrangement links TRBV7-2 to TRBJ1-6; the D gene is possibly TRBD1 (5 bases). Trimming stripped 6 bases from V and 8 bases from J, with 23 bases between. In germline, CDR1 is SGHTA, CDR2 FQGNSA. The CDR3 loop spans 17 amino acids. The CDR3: CASSRPGTDSLDSPLHF. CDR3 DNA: TGTGCCAGCAGTCGACCGGGAACAGACAGTTTGGATTCACCCCTCCACTTT.

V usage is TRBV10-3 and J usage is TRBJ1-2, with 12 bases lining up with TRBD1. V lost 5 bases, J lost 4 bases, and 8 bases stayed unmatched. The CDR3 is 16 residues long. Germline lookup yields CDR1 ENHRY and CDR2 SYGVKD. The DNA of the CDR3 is TGTGCCATCAGTCAACTAGCGGGACAGGGGGCCTATGGCTACACCTTC. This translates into CAISQLAGQGAYGYTF.

This CDR3 reads CASRTGPDGYTF. DNA for the CDR3: TGTGCCAGCCGAACAGGGCCAGATGGCTACACCTTC. The J gene is TRBJ1-2, the V gene TRBV2; the D gene is possibly TRBD1 (6 bases). The germline gives CDR1 SNHLY, CDR2 FYNNEI. Between the trimmed V and J ends, which lost 8 bases and 6 bases, there was a span of 13 bases. The CDR3 totals 12 residues.

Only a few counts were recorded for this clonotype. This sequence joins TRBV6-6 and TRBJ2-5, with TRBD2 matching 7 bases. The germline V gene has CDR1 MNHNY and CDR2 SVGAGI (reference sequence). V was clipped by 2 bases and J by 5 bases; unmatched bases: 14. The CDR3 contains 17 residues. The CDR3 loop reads CASSYRGPPWGGETQYF. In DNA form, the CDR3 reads TGTGCCAGCAGTTACCGGGGCCCTCCATGGGGGGGGGAGACCCAGTACTTC.

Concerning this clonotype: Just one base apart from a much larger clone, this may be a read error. In DNA form, the CDR3 reads TGTGCCAGCAGCTTAGGCGTTAGGGCTTACACTGAAGCTTTCTTT. The encoded protein is CASSLGVRAYTEAFF. V and J are TRBV7-2 and TRBJ1-1; no clear D. This CDR3 has 15 residues. V dropped 1 base and J dropped 3 bases, with 12 bases sitting between them. Per the germline V gene, CDR1 is SGHTA and CDR2 is FQGNSA.

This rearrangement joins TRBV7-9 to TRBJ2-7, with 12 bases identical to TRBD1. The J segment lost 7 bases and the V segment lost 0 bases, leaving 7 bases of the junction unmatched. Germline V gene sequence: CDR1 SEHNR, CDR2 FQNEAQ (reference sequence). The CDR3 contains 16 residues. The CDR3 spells CASSLAGTGGSGEQYF. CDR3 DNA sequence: TGTGCCAGCAGCTTAGCCGGGACAGGGGGCTCTGGAGAGCAGTACTTC.

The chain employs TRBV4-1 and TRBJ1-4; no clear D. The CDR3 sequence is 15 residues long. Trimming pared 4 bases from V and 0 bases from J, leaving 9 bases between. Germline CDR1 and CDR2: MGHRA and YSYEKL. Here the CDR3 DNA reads TGCGCCAGCAGCCGATCATTTGCAACTAATGAAAAACTGTTTTTT. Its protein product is CASSRSFATNEKLFF.

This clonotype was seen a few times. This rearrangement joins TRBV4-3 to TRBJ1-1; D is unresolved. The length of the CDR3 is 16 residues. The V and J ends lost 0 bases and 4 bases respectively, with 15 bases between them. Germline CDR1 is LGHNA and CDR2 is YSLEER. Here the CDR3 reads CASSQDSVPYRTEAFF. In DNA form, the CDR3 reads TGCGCCAGCAGCCAAGATTCCGTCCCCTACCGCACTGAAGCTTTCTTT.

CDR3 in amino acids: CASSLVPRGAGPQHF. The CDR3 DNA is TGTGCCAGCAGCTTAGTCCCCAGGGGCGCGGGGCCCCAGCATTTT. The chain has TRBV7-9 and TRBJ1-5; TRBD1 is a possible D gene (6 bases). V dropped 1 base and J dropped 9 bases, with 16 bases sitting between them. CDR1 SEHNR and CDR2 FQNEAQ come from the germline V gene (reference sequence). The CDR3 has 15 residues.

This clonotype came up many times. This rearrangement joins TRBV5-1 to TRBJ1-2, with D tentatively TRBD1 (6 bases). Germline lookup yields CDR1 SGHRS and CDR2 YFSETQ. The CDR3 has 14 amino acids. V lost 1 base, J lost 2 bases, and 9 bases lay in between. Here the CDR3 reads CASSLLQGNYGYTF. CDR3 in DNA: TGCGCCAGCAGCTTGCTCCAGGGGAACTATGGCTACACCTTC.

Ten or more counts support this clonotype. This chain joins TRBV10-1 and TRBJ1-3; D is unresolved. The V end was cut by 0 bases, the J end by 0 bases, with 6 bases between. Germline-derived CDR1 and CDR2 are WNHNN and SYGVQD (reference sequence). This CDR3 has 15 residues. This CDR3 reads CASSESAVSGNTIYF. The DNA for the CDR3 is TGCGCCAGCAGTGAGTCCGCTGTCTCTGGAAACACCATATATTTT.

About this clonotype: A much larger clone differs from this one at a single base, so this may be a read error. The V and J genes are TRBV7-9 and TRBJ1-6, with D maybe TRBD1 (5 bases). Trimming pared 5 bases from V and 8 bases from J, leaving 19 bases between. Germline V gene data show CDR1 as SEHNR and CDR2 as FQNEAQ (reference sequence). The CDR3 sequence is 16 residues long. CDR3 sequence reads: CASSRWGNPGDSPLHF. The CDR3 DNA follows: TGTGCCAGCAGCCGATGGGGGAACCCGGGTGATTCACCCCTCCACTTT.

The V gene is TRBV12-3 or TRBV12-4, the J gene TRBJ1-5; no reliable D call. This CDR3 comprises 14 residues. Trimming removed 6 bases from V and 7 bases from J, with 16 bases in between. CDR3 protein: CASSPTLGNQPQHF. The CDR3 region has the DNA TGTGCCAGCAGCCCCACGCTAGGGAACCAGCCCCAGCATTTT.

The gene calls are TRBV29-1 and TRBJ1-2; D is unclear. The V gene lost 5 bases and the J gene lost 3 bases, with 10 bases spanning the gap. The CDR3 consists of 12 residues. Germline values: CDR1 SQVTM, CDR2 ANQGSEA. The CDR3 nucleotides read TGCAGCGTTATGTCCGGGGACTATGGCTACACCTTC. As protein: CSVMSGDYGYTF.

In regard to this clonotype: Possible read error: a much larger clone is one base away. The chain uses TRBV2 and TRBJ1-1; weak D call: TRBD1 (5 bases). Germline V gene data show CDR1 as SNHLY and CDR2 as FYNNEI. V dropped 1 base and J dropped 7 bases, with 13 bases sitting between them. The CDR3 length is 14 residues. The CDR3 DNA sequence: TGTGCCAGCAGTGAAGAGGTAGGGGATTATGAAGCTTTCTTT. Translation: CASSEEVGDYEAFF.

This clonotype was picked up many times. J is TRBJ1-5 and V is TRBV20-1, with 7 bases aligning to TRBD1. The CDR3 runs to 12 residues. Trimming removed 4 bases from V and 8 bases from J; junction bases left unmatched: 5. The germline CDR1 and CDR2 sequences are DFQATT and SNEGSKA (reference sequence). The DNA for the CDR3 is TGCAGTGCTAAACAGGGGCAGAAGCCCCAGCATTTT. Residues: CSAKQGQKPQHF.

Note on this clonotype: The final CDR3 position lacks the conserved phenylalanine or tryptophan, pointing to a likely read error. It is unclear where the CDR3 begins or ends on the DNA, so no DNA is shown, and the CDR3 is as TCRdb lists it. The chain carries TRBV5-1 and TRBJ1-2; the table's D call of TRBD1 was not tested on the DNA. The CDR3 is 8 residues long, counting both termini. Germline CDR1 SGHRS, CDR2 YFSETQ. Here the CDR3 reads CASSLGQR.

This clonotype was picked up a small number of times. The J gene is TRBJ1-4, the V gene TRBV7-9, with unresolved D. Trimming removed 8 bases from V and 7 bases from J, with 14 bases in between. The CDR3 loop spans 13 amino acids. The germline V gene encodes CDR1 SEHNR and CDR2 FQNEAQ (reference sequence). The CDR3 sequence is CASLRAPGEKLFF. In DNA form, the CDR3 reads TGTGCCAGCCTTAGGGCTCCAGGTGAAAAACTGTTTTTT.

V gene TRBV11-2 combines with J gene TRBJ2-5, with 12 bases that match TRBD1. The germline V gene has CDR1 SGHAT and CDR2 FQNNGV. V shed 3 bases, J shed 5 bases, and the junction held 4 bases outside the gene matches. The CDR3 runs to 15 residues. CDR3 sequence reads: CASSFGTGGRETQYF. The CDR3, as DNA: TGTGCCAGCAGCTTCGGGACAGGGGGCCGGGAGACCCAGTACTTC.